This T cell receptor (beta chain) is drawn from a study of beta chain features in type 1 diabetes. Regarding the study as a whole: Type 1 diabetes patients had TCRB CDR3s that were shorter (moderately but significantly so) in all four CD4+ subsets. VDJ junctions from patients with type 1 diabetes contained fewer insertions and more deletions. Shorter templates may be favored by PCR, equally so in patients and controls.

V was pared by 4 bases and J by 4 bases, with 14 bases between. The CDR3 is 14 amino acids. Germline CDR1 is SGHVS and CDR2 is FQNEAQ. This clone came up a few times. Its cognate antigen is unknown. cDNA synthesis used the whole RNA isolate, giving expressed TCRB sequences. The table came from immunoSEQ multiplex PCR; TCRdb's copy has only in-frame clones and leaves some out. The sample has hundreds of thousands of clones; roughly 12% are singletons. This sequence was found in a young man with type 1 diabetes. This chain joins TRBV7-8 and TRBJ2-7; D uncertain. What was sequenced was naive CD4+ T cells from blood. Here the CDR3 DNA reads TGTGCCAGCAGCTCGACCCCCCCGATGTACGAGCAGTACTTC. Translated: CASSSTPPMYEQYF. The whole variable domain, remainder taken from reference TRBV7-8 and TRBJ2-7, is GAGVSQSPRYKVAKRGQDVALRCDPISGHVSLFWYQQALGQGPEFLTYFQNEAQLDKSGLPSDRFFAERPEGSVSTLKIQRTQQEDSAVYLCASSSTPPMYEQYFGPGTRLTVT.